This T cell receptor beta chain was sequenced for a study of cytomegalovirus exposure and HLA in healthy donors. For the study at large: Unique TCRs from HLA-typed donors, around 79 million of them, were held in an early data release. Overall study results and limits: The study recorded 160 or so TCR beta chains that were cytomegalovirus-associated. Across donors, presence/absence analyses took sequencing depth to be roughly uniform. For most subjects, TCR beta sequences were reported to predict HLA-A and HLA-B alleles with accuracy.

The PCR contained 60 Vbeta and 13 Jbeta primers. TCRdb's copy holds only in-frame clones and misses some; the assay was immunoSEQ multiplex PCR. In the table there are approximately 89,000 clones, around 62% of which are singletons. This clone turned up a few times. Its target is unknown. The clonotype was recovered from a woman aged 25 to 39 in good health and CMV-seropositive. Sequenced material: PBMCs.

CDR3 region: CAWGSGASYEQYF. CDR3 sequence (DNA): TGTGCCTGGGGTAGTGGAGCCTCCTACGAGCAGTACTTC. This chain connects TRBV30 to TRBJ2-7; no clear D. CDR1 and CDR2 from the germline V gene are GTSNPN and SVGIG (reference sequence). CDR3 size: 13 residues. V gave up 5 bases and J gave up 0 bases, with 11 bases separating them.